This T cell receptor (beta chain) is drawn from a study of CD8 T cells in ankylosing spondylitis. Comments on this clonotype: Its antigen remains unidentified.

Study-level points and caveats: Existing reports had already noted some motif variants in reactive arthritis synovial fluid and blood. Disease-linked clones reportedly showed significant enrichment in matched ankylosing spondylitis synovial fluid.

TCRdb re-derived calls from the 5' RACE reads in MiXCR, one entry per CDR3 protein. Found here are about 160,000 distinct CDR3 sequences, approximately 9% of them singletons; the top ten hold about 15%. The source of this sequence is a female donor with ankylosing spondylitis or in good health (not recorded which). Sequencing was performed on blood, either unsorted or a sorted T cell fraction (not recorded which).

The DNA of the CDR3 is TGCAGTGCTAGTTTAGGCGGAGAGACCCAGTACTTC. Translation gives CSASLGGETQYF. V usage is TRBV20-1 and J usage is TRBJ2-5, with D uncertain. The CDR3 is 12 residues long. Per the germline V gene, CDR1 is DFQATT and CDR2 is SNEGSKA (reference sequence). The V and J ends lost 3 bases and 4 bases respectively, with 9 bases between them.